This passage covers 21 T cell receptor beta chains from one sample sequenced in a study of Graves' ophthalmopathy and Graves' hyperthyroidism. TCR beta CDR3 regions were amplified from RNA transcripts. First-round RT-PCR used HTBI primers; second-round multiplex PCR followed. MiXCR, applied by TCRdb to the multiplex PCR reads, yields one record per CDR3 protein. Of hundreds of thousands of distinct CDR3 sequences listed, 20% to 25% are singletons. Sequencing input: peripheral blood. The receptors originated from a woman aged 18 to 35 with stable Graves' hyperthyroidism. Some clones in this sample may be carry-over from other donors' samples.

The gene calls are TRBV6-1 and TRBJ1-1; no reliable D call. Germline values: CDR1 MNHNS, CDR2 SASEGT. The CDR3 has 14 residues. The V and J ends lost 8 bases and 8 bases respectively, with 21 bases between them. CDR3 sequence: CASRRGGSDGEAFF. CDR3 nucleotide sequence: TGTGCCAGCCGAAGAGGAGGGAGCGACGGAGAAGCTTTCTTT.

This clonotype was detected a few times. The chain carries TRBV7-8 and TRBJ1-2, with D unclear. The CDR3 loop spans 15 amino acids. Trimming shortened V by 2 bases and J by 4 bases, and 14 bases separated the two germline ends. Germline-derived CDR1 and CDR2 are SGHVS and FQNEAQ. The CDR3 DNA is TGTGCCAGCAGCTTACTCGGCACCTCCTTCTATGGCTACACCTTC. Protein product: CASSLLGTSFYGYTF.

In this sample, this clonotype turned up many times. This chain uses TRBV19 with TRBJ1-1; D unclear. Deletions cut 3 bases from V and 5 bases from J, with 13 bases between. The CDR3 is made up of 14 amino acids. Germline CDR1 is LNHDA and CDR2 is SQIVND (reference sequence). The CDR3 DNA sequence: TGTGCCAGTAGTATCGGGCCCATGAGGACTGAAGCTTTCTTT. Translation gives CASSIGPMRTEAFF.

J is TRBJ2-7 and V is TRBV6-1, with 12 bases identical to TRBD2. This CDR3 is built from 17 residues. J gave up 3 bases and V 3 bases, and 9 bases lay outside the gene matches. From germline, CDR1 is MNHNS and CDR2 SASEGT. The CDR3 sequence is CASSEAEGLAGFYEQYF. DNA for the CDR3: TGTGCCAGCAGTGAGGCAGAAGGACTAGCGGGATTCTACGAGCAGTACTTC.

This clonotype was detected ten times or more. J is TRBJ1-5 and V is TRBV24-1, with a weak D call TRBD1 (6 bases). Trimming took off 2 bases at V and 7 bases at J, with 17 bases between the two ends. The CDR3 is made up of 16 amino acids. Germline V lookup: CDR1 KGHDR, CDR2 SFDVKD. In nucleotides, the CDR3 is TGTGCCACCAGTGATTCCCAATACAGGGTTGGCCAGCCCCAGCATTTT. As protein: CATSDSQYRVGQPQHF.

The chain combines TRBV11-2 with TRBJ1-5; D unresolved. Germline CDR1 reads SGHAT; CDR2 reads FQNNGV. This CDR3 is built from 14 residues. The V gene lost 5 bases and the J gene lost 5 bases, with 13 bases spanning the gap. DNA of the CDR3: TGTGCCAGCAGCAAATCGTGGGGAGATCAGCCCCAGCATTTT. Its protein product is CASSKSWGDQPQHF.

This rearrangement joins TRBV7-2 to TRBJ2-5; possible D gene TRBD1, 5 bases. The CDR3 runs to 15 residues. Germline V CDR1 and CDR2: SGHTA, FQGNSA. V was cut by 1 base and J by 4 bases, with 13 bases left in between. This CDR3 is CASSLGSGIGETQYF. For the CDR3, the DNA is TGTGCCAGCAGCTTAGGCTCAGGGATTGGAGAGACCCAGTACTTC.

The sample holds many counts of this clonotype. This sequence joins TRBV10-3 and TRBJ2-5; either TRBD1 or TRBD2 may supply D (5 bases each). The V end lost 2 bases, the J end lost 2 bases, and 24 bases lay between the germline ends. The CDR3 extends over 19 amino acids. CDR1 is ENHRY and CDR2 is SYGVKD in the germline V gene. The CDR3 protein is CAISEMGTGSAIVQETQYF. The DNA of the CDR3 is TGTGCCATCAGTGAGATGGGGACGGGGTCGGCAATAGTACAAGAGACCCAGTACTTC.

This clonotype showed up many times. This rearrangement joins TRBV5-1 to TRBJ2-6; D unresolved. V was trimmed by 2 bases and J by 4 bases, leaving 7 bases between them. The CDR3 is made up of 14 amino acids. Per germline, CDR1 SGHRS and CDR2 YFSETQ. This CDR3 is CASSLERGANVLTF. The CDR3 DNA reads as TGCGCCAGCAGCTTAGAGAGAGGGGCCAACGTCCTGACTTTC.

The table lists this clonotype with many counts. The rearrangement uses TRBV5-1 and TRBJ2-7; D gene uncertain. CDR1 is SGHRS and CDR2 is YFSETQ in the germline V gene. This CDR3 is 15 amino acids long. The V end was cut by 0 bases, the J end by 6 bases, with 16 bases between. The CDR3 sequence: CASSLEGNSDREQYF. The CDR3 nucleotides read TGCGCCAGCAGCTTGGAAGGCAATTCTGACCGCGAGCAGTACTTC.

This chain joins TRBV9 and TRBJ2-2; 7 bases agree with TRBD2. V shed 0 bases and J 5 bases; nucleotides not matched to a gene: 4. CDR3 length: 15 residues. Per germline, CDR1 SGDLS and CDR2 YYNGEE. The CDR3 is CASSVGRERTGELFF. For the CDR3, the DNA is TGTGCCAGCAGCGTAGGGCGGGAGCGGACCGGGGAGCTGTTTTTT.

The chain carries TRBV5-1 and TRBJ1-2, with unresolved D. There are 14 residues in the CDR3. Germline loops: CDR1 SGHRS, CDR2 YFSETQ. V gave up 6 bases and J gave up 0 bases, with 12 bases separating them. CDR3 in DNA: TGCGCCAGCACCGAAGGATCTGCTAACTATGGCTACACCTTC. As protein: CASTEGSANYGYTF.

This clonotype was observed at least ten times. In DNA, the CDR3 is TGCAGTGCTACCTCCGCGGGGGCTAACTATGGCTACACCTTC. Translation gives CSATSAGANYGYTF. The chain combines TRBV20-1 with TRBJ1-2; a possible D gene is TRBD1 (5 bases). Germline-derived CDR1 and CDR2 are DFQATT and SNEGSKA (reference sequence). There are 14 residues in the CDR3. Trimming left V 4 bases short and J 0 bases short, with 12 bases between.

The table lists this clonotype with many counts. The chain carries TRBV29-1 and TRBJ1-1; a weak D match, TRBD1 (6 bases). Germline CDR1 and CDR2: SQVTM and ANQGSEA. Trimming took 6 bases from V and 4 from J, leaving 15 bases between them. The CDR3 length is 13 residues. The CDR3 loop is CSVDWGAGTEAFF. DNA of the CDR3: TGCAGCGTCGACTGGGGGGCCGGCACTGAAGCTTTCTTT.

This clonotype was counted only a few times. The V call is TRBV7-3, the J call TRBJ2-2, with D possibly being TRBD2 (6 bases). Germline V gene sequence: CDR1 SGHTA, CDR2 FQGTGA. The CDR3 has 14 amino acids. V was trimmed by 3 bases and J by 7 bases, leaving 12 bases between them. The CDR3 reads CASSLEGAVGELFF. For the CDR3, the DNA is TGTGCCAGCAGCTTGGAGGGAGCCGTCGGGGAGCTGTTTTTT.

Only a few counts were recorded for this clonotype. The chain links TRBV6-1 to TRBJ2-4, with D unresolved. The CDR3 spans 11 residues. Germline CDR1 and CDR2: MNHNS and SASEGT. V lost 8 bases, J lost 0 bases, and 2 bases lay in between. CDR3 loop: CASQAKNIQYF. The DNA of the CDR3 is TGTGCCAGCCAAGCCAAAAACATTCAGTACTTC.

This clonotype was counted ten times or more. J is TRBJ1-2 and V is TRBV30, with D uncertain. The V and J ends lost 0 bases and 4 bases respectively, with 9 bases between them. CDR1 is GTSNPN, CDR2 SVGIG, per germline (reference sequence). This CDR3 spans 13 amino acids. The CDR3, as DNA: TGTGCCTGGAGTGTCAAGGAGCTCTATGGCTACACCTTC. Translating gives CAWSVKELYGYTF.

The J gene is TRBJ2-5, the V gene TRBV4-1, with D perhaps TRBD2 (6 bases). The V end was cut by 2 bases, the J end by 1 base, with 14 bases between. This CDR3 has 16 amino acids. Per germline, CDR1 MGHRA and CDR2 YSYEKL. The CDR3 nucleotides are TGCGCCAGCAGCCAACCCGGGGGTCGCCGCCAAGAGACCCAGTACTTC. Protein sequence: CASSQPGGRRQETQYF.

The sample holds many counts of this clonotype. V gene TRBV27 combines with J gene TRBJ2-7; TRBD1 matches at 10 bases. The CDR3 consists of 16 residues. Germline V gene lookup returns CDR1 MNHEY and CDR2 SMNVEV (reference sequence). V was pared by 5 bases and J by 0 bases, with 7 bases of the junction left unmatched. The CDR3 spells CASSPRQGAISYEQYF. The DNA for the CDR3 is TGTGCCAGCAGTCCCCGACAGGGGGCCATCTCCTACGAGCAGTACTTC.

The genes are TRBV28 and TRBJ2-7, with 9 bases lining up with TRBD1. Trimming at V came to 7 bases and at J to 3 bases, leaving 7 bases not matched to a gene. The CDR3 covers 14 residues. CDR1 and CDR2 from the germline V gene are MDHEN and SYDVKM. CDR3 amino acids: CASTLGQGDYEQYF. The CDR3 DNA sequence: TGTGCCAGCACCCTGGGACAGGGTGACTACGAGCAGTACTTC. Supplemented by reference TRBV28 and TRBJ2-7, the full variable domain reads DVKVTQSSRYLVKRTGEKVFLECVQDMDHENMFWYRQDPGLGLRLIYFSYDVKMKEKGDIPEGYSVSREKKERFSLILESASTNQTSMYLCASTLGQGDYEQYFGPGTRLTVT.

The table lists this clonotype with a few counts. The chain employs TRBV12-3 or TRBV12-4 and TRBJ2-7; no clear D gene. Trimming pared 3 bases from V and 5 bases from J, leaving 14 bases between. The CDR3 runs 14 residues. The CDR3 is CASSFLNTDHEQYF. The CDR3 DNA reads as TGTGCCAGCAGTTTCTTGAACACGGATCACGAGCAGTACTTC.